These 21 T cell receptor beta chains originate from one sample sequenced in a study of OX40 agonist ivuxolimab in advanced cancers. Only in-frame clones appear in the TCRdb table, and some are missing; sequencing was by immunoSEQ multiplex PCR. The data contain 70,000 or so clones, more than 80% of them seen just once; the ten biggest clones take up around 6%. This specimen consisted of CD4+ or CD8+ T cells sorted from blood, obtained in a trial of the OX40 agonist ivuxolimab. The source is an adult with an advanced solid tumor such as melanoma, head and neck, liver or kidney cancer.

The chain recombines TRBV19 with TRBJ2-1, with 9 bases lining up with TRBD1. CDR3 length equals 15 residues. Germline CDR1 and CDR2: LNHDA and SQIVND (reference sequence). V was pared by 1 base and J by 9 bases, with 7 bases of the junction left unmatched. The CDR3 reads CASSIVTGGRGEQFF. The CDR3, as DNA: TGTGCCAGTAGTATAGTAACAGGGGGCCGGGGTGAGCAGTTCTTC.

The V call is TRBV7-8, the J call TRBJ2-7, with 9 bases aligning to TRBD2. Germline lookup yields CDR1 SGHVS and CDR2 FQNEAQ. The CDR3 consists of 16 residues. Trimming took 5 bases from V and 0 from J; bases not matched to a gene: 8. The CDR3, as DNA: TGTGCCAGCAGCCCAGTAGCGGGAGCCCGCTCCTACGAGCAGTACTTC. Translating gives CASSPVAGARSYEQYF.

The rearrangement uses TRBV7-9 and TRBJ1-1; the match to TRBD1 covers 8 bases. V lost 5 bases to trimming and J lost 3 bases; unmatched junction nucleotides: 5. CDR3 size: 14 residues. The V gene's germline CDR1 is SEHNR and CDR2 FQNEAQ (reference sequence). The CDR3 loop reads CASSEVQGDTEAFF. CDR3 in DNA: TGTGCCAGCAGCGAGGTACAGGGGGACACTGAAGCTTTCTTT.

The chain's CDR3 is CASSLSGGNTEAFF. The CDR3 DNA reads TGTGCCAGCAGTTTATCAGGGGGCAACACTGAAGCTTTCTTT. This sequence joins TRBV28 and TRBJ1-1, with 8 bases identical to TRBD1. Germline trimming cut 1 base from V and 2 bases from J; bases unmatched to any gene: 0. CDR3 size: 14 residues. Germline CDR1 and CDR2: MDHEN and SYDVKM.

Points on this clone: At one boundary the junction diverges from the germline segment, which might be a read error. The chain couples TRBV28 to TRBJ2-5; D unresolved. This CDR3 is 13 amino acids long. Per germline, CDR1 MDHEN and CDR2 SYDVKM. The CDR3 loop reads CAGSFPDQETQYF. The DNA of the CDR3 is TGTGCCGGCAGTTTCCCAGACCAAGAGACCCAGTACTTC.

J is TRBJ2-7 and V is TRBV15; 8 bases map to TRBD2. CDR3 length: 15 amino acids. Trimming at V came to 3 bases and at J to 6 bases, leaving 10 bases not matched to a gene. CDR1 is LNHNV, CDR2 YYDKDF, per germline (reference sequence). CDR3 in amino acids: CATSSPARGRLEQYF. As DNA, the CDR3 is TGTGCCACCAGCAGCCCTGCTCGCGGGAGGCTCGAGCAGTACTTC.

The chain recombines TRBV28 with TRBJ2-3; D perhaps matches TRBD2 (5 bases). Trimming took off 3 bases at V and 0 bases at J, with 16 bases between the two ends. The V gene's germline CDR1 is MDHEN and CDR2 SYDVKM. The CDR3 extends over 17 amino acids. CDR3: CASSFPSLVPSTDTQYF. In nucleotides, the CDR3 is TGTGCCAGCAGTTTTCCCTCACTAGTCCCAAGCACAGATACGCAGTATTTT.

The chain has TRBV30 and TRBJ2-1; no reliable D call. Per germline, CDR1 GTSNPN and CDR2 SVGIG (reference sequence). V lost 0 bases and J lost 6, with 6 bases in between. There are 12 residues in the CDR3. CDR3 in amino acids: CAWSVGSNEQFF. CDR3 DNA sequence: TGTGCCTGGAGTGTGGGATCCAATGAGCAGTTCTTC.

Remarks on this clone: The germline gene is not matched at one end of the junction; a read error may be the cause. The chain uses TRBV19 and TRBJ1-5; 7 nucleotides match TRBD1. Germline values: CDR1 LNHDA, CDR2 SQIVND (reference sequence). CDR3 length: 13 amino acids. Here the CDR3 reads CASSPTSGTDGNF. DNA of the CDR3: TGTGCCAGTAGTCCGACCTCCGGGACAGACGGAAATTTT.

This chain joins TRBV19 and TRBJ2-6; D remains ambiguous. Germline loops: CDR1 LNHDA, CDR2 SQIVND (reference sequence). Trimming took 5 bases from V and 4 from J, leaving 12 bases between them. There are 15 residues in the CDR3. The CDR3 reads CASSPMTQGANVLTF. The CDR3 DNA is TGTGCCAGTAGTCCCATGACGCAAGGGGCCAACGTCCTGACTTTC.

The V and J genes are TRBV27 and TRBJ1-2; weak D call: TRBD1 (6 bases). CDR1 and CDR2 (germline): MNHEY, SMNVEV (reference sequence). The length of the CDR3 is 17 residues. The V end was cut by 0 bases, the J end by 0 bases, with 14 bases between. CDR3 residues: CASSLSSMQGPNYGYTF. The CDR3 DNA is TGTGCCAGCAGTTTATCATCTATGCAGGGGCCTAACTATGGCTACACCTTC.

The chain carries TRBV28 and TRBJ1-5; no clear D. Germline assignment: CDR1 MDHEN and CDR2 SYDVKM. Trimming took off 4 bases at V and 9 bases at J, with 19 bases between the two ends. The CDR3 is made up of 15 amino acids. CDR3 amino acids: CASSSRALGIGPQHF. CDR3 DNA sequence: TGTGCCAGCAGTTCCCGGGCCTTAGGGATAGGGCCCCAGCATTTT. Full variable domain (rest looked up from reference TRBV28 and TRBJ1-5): DVKVTQSSRYLVKRTGEKVFLECVQDMDHENMFWYRQDPGLGLRLIYFSYDVKMKEKGDIPEGYSVSREKKERFSLILESASTNQTSMYLCASSSRALGIGPQHFGDGTRLSIL.

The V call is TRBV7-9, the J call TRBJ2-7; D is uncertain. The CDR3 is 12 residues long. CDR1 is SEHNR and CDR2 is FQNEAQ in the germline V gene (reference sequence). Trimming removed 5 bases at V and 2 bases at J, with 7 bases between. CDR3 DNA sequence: TGTGCCAGCAGCCCAGACCCCTACGAGCAGTACTTC. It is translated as CASSPDPYEQYF.

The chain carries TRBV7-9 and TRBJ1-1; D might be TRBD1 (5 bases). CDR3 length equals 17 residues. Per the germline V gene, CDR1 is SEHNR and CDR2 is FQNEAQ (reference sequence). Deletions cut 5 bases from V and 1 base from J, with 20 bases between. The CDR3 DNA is TGTGCCAGCAGCGGCAGCGGGCCCCGCGGGGGGAACACTGAAGCTTTCTTT. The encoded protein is CASSGSGPRGGNTEAFF.

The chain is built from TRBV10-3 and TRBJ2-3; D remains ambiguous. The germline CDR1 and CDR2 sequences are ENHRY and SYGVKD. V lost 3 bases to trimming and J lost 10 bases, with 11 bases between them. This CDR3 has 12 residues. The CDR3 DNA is TGTGCCATCAGTGATATGGAGCTCGCGCAGTATTTT. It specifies CAISDMELAQYF.

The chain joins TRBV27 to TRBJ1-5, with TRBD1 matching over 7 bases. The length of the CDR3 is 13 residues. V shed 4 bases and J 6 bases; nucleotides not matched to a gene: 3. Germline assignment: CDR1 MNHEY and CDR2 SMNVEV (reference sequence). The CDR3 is CASSSGGLQPQHF. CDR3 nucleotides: TGTGCCAGCAGTTCAGGGGGACTTCAGCCCCAGCATTTT.

This chain's CDR3 is CASLGAAGVGYEQYF. CDR3 nucleotides: TGTGCCAGCTTAGGTGCGGCAGGGGTAGGCTACGAGCAGTACTTC. V and J are TRBV11-2 and TRBJ2-5, with a possible D match to TRBD1 (6 bases). With the DNA end fitting TRBJ2-7 better, the J assignment may be wrong. The CDR3 is 15 amino acids. Per germline, CDR1 SGHAT and CDR2 FQNNGV.

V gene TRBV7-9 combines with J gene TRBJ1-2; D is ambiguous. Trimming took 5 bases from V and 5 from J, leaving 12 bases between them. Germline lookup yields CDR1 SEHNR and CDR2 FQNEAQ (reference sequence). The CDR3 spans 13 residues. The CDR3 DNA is TGTGCCAGCAGCCTTGGGGAGACTTATGGCTACACCTTC. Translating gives CASSLGETYGYTF.

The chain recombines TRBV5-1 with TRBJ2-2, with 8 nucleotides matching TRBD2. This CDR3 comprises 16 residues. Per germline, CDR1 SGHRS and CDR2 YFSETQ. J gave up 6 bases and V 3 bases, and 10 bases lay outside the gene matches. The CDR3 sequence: CASSSTGTSYPGELFF. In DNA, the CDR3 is TGCGCCAGCAGCTCAACCGGGACTAGTTATCCCGGGGAGCTGTTTTTT.

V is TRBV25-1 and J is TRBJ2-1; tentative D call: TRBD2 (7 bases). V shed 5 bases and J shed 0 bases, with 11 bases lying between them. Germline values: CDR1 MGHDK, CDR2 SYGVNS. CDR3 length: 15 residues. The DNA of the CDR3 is TGTGCCAGCAGTCTGGGGGGGGCCTCCTACAATGAGCAGTTCTTC. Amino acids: CASSLGGASYNEQFF.

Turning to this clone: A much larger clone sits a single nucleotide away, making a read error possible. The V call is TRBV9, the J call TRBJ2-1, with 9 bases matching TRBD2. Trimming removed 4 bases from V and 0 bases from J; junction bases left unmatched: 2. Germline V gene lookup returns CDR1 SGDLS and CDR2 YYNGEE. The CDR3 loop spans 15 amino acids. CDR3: CASSISGSSYNEQFF. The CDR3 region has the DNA TGTGCCAGCAGCATTAGCGGGAGCTCCTACAATGAGCAGTTCTTC.